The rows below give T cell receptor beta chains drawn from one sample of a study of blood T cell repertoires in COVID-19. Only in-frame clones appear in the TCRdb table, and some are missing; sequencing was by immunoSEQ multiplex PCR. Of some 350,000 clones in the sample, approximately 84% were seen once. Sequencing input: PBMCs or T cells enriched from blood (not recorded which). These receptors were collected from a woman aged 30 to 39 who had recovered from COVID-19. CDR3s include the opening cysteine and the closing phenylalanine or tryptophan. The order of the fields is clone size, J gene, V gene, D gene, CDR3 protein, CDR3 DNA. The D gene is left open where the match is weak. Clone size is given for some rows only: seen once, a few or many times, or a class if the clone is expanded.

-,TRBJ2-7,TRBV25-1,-,CASSNIGGYEQYF,TGTGCCAGCAGTAACATCGGGGGCTACGAGCAGTACTTC
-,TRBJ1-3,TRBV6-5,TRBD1,CATREGARGNTIYF,TGTGCCACCAGAGAGGGGGCGCGAGGAAACACCATATATTTT
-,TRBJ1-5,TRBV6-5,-,CASSYSLGAGQPQHF,TGTGCCAGCAGTTACTCTTTGGGGGCTGGGCAGCCCCAGCATTTT
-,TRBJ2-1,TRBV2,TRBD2,CASTGTSGYNEQFF,TGTGCCAGCACAGGGACTAGCGGGTACAATGAGCAGTTCTTC
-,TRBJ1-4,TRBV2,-,CASRPDGKLFF,TGTGCCAGCAGGCCAGACGGGAAACTGTTTTTT
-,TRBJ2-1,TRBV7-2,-,CASSFIAGDEQFF,TGTGCCAGCAGCTTTATTGCGGGTGATGAGCAGTTCTTC
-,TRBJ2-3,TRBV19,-,CASSHWGVMGDTQYF,TGTGCCAGTAGCCACTGGGGCGTTATGGGGGATACGCAGTATTTT
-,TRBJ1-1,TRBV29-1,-,CSADIESTEAFF,TGCAGCGCCGATATCGAGTCCACTGAAGCTTTCTTT
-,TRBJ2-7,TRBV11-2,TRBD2,CASSSRGEQYF,TGTGCCAGCAGCTCGCGGGGGGAGCAGTACTTC
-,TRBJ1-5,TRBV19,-,CASSIDRGVSSSNQPQHF,TGTGCCAGTAGTATAGATCGGGGAGTTAGTAGTAGCAATCAGCCCCAGCATTTT
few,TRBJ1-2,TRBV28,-,CASSTSAYGYTF,TGTGCCAGCAGTACCAGCGCCTATGGCTACACCTTC
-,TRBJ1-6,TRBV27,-,CASSLTNYSPLHF,TGTGCCAGCAGTTTGACTAACTACTCACCCCTCCACTTT
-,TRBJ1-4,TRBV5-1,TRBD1,CASSGGQGAGEKLFF,TGCGCCAGCAGCGGGGGACAGGGGGCAGGAGAAAAACTGTTTTTT
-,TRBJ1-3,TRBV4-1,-,CASSQQGGSGNTIYF,TGCGCCAGCAGCCAACAGGGAGGCTCTGGAAACACCATATATTTT
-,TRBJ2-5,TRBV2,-,CASSQGRETQYF,TGTGCCAGCAGCCAGGGTCGGGAGACCCAGTACTTC
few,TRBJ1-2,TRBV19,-,CASTRGNYGYTF,TGTGCCAGTACCCGGGGTAACTATGGCTACACCTTC
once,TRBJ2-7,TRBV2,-,CASRSQTSFSYEQYF,TGTGCCAGCAGATCTCAGACATCGTTCTCCTACGAGCAGTACTTC
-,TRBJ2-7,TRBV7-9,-,CASSPTNDEQYF,TGTGCCAGCAGCCCGACAAACGACGAGCAGTACTTC
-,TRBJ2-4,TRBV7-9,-,CASSSSPDTNIQYF,TGTGCCAGCAGCTCCTCCCCGGACACAAACATTCAGTACTTC
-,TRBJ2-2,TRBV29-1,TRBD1,CSVFGTDSTGELFF,TGCAGCGTGTTCGGGACAGACTCTACAGGGGAGCTGTTTTTT
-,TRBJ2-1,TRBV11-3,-,CASSPGASYNEQFF,TGTGCCAGCAGCCCGGGAGCGAGCTACAATGAGCAGTTCTTC
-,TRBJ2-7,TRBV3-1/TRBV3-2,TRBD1,CASSPRDRGREQYF,TGTGCCAGCAGCCCTCGAGACAGGGGGCGCGAGCAGTACTTC
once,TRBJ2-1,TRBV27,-,CASSFDSSYNEQFF,TGTGCCAGCAGTTTCGACAGCTCCTACAATGAGCAGTTCTTC
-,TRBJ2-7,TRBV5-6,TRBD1,CASSLTTGVIYEQYF,TGTGCCAGCAGCTTGACGACAGGGGTAATCTACGAGCAGTACTTC
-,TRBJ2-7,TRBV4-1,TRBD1,CASSQELRDRVGEQYF,TGCGCCAGCAGCCAAGAACTCCGGGACAGGGTGGGGGAGCAGTACTTC
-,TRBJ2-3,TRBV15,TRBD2,CATSTLKPGLAGCAQYF,TGTGCCACCAGCACCCTTAAACCGGGACTAGCGGGATGCGCGCAGTATTTT
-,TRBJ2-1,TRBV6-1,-,CASSPGAPINEQFF,TGTGCCAGCAGTCCAGGGGCGCCCATCAATGAGCAGTTCTTC
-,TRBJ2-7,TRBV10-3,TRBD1,CAISVSKDRVKAYEQYF,TGTGCCATCAGTGTCTCAAAGGACAGGGTAAAGGCTTACGAGCAGTACTTC
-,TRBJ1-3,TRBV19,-,CASSIGGGLRAGNTIYF,TGTGCCAGTAGTATCGGTGGGGGACTCCGAGCTGGAAACACCATATATTTT
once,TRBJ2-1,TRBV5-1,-,CASSLIRETDEQFF,TGCGCCAGCAGCTTGATCCGGGAGACCGATGAGCAGTTCTTC
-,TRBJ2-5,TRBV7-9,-,CASSLVSQETQYF,TGTGCCAGCAGCCTGGTTAGCCAAGAGACCCAGTACTTC
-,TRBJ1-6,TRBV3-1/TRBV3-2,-,CASSQDLGVTYNSPLHF,TGTGCCAGCAGCCAAGATTTGGGCGTAACTTATAATTCACCCCTCCACTTT
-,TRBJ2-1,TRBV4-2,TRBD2,CASSQAPHRTSGSSYNEQFF,TGTGCCAGCAGCCAAGCCCCGCACCGCACTAGCGGGAGCTCCTACAATGAGCAGTTCTTC
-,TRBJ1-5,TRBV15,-,CATSRVEGLFNQPQHF,TGTGCCACCAGCAGAGTGGAGGGGTTGTTCAATCAGCCCCAGCATTTT
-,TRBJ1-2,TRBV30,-,CAWTFEEERGYGYTF,TGTGCCTGGACTTTCGAGGAGGAACGAGGGTATGGCTACACCTTC
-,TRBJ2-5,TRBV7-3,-,CASSLTYLSQETQYF,TGTGCCAGCAGCTTAACGTACCTTAGCCAAGAGACCCAGTACTTC
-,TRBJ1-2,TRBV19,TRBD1,CASSIVGTGIYGYTF,TGTGCCAGTAGTATAGTCGGGACAGGGATCTATGGCTACACCTTC
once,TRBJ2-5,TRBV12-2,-,CASRLAPLAQETQYF,TGTGCAAGTCGCTTAGCGCCTTTAGCCCAAGAGACCCAGTACTTC
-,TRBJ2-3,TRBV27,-,CASSLGALAPDTQYF,TGTGCCAGCAGTTTGGGGGCGCTAGCCCCAGATACGCAGTATTTT
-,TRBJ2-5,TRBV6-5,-,CASSHRGGETQYF,TGTGCCAGCAGTCACCGGGGTGGGGAGACCCAGTACTTC
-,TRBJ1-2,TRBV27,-,CASSFSENYGYTF,TGTGCCAGCAGTTTTTCGGAGAACTATGGCTACACCTTC
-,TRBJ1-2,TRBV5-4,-,CASSLNSLAFGGYTF,TGTGCCAGCAGCCTCAACTCCTTAGCCTTCGGAGGCTACACCTTC
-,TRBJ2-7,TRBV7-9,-,CASSLVVARGREQYF,TGTGCCAGCAGCTTAGTGGTAGCGAGAGGTCGCGAGCAGTACTTC
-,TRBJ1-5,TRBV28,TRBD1,CASSLRGPGQPQHF,TGTGCCAGCAGTTTAAGGGGGCCGGGGCAGCCCCAGCATTTT
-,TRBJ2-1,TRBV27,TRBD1,CASRENSGTGGNEQFF,TGTGCCAGCAGGGAAAACTCCGGGACAGGGGGCAATGAGCAGTTCTTC